Here is one T cell receptor (beta chain) with its context. Its target is not known. This sample is drawn from a study of T cell responses to AZD1222 COVID-19 vaccine. Using immunoSEQ multiplex PCR, the repertoire was profiled, and TCRdb retains in-frame clones only, with some absent. The table has 100,000 to 130,000 clones, roughly nine tenths seen once. Second doses were pooled across both intervals (about 4 or about 12 weeks). Study-level findings and limits: Two doses of AZD1222 preceded a rise in Spike-specific TCR breadth and depth. Repertoire sampling was restricted to post-peak T cell response timepoints.

Germline values: CDR1 MNHEY, CDR2 SVGAGI. The CDR3 consists of 15 residues. Trimming removed 2 bases from V and 0 bases from J, with 5 bases in between. V is TRBV6-5 and J is TRBJ2-6; no firm D call. The source is an adult who received the AZD1222 COVID-19 vaccine. This material consisted of peripheral blood, taken 28 days after the second AZD1222 dose. The CDR3 DNA reads TGTGCCAGCAGTTACCATGGCTCTGGGGCCAACGTCCTGACTTTC. Residues: CASSYHGSGANVLTF.